This TCR beta chain emerged from a study of blood T cells in healthy people across ages. This CDR3 has 16 amino acids. Germline CDR1 reads SQVTM; CDR2 reads ANQGSEA. Trimming cost V 3 bases and J 6 bases; bases outside gene matches: 9. The authors ran a second PCR of about 6 to 11 cycles using a sample-barcoded 5' primer and a J-beta primer mix. A template-switch adaptor containing 12 random nucleotides labeled each cDNA molecule. A single record per CDR3 protein comes from TCRdb applying MiXCR to the 5' RACE reads. The top ten hold about 42% of the sample, which has roughly 720,000 distinct CDR3 sequences, approximately 55% seen once.

This sequence joins TRBV29-1 and TRBJ1-5; 12 bases match TRBD1. The TCR comes from an older man in good health. The material sequenced was blood. CDR3 in DNA: TGCAGCGTTGAGAAAGGGACAGGGGGCAGAAGTCAGCCCCAGCATTTT. Residues: CSVEKGTGGRSQPQHF.